Listed below are T cell receptor beta chains from one sample, sequenced in a study of blood T cell repertoires in COVID-19. Repertoires were generated with immunoSEQ multiplex PCR, while TCRdb's copy carries only in-frame clones and drops some. The repertoire includes about 130,000 clones, around 80% of them detected once, and 1.5% to 2% sits in the top ten. The material sequenced was peripheral blood. The source is a man between 65 and 85 years old with acute or convalescent COVID-19. Each CDR3 is given without its conserved first and last residue. Not all rows give a size; the values are once, few, many and, for expanded clones, a class.

V: TRBV6-6
size: NA
CDR3: ASSYMAGYENIQY

V: TRBV4-1
size: NA
CDR3: ASSQGRDREISGYT

V: TRBV18
size: NA
CDR3: ASSPRRANEQF

V: TRBV6-1
size: NA
CDR3: ASSEGMDGGAGYT

V: TRBV18
size: NA
CDR3: ASSPTRGTGTEAF

V: TRBV18
size: NA
CDR3: ASSPGQTGPYGYT

V: TRBV6-5
size: many
CDR3: ASKAQEADEKLF

V: TRBV20-1
size: few
CDR3: SASTLTAYNSPLH

V: TRBV6-1
size: few
CDR3: ASSEAGYRGSLPLVQVYT

V: TRBV10-3
size: NA
CDR3: AIRQGDSGNTIY

V: TRBV5-1
size: NA
CDR3: ASSLEASRADTQY

V: TRBV28
size: once
CDR3: ASSSGDFYEQY

V: TRBV3-1/TRBV3-2
size: NA
CDR3: ASSQDLIRSGETDTQY

V: TRBV18
size: NA
CDR3: ASSPQGEQPQH

V: TRBV6-5
size: once
CDR3: ASSYAGSNTGELF

V: TRBV27
size: NA
CDR3: ASSPRTGGGYEQY

V: TRBV10-3
size: NA
CDR3: AISGDRDFSSYNEQF

V: TRBV7-3
size: NA
CDR3: ASSATGFDTEAF

V: TRBV28
size: NA
CDR3: ASSPRTGKGYT

V: TRBV28
size: NA
CDR3: ASSLTGRSEKLF